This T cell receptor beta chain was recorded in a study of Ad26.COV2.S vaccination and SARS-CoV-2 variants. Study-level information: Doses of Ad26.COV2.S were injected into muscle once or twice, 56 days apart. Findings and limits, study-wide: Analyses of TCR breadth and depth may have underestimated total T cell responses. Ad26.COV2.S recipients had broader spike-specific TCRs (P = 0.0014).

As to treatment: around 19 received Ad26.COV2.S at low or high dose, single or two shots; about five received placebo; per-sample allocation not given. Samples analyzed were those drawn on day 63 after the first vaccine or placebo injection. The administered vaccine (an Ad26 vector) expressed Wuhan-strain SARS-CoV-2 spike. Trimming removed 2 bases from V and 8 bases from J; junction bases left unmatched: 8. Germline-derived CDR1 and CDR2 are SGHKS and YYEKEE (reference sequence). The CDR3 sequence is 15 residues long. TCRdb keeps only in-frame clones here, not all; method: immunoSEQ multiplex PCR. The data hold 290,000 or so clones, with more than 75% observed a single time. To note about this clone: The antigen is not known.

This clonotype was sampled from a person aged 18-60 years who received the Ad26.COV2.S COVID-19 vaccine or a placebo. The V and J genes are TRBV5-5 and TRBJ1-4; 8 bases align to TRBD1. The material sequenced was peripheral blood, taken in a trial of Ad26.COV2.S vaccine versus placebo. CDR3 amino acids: CASSFYRGSGEKLFF. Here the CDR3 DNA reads TGTGCCAGCAGCTTCTACAGGGGGTCAGGAGAAAAACTGTTTTTT.